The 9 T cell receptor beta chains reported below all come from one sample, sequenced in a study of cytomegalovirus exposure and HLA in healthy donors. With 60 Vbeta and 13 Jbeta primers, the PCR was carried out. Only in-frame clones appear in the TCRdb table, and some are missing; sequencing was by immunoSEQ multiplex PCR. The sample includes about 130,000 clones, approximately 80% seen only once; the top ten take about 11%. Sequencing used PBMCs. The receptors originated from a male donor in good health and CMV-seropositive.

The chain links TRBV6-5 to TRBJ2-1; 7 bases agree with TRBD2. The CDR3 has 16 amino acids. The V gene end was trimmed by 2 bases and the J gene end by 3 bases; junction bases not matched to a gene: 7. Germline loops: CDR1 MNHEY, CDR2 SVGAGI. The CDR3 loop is CASSYLSGPSYNEQFF. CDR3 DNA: TGTGCCAGCAGTTACCTTAGCGGGCCCAGCTACAATGAGCAGTTCTTC.

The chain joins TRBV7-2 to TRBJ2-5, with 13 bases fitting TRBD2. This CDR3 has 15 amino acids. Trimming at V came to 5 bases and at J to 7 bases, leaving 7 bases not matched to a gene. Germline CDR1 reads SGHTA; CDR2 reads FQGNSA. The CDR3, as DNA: TGTGCCAGCAGCCATGGACTAGCGGGAGAAGGGACCCAGTACTTC. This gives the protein CASSHGLAGEGTQYF.

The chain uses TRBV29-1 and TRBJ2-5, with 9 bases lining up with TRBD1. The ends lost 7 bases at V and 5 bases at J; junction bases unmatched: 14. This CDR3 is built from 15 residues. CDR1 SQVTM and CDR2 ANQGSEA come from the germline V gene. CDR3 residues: CSAAPGQGAPETQYF. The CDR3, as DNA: TGCAGCGCGGCACCGGGACAGGGTGCGCCTGAGACCCAGTACTTC. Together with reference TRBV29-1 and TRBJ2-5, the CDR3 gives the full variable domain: SAVISQKPSRDICQRGTSLTIQCQVDSQVTMMFWYRQQPGQSLTLIATANQGSEATYESGFVIDKFPISRPNLTFSTLTVSNMSPEDSSIYLCSAAPGQGAPETQYFGPGTRLLVL.

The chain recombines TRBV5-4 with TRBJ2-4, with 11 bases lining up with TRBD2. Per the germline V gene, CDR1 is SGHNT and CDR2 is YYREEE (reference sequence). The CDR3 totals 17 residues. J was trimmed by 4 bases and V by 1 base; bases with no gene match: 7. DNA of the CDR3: TGTGCCAGCAGCTTGTCTCCTTGGACTAGCGGGAAAAACATTCAGTACTTC. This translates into CASSLSPWTSGKNIQYF.

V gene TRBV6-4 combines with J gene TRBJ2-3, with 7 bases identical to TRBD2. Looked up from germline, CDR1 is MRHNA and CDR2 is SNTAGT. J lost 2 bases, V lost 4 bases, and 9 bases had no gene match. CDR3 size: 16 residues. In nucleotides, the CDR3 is TGTGCCAGCAGTGCGGTCGGCGGGAGCCACACAGATACGCAGTATTTT. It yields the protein CASSAVGGSHTDTQYF.

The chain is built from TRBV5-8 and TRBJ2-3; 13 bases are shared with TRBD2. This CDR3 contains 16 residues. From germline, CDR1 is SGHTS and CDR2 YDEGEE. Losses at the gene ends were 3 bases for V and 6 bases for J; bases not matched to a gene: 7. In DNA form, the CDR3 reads TGTGCCAGCAGCTGGGGACTAGCGGGACCCCGGGATACGCAGTATTTT. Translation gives CASSWGLAGPRDTQYF.

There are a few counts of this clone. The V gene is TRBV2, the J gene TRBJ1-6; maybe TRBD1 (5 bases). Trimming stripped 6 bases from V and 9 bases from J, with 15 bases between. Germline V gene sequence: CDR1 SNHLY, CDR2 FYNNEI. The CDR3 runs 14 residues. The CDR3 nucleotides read TGTGCCAGCAGGTCGACAGTGGGTGGTTCACCCCTCCACTTT. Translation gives CASRSTVGGSPLHF.

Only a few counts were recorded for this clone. The CDR3 DNA is TGTGCCAGCAGCCCGGACATTTCCTCCTACAATGAGCAGTTCTTC. This translates into CASSPDISSYNEQFF. The chain uses TRBV7-9 and TRBJ2-1; possible D gene TRBD1, 5 bases. CDR1 and CDR2 (germline): SEHNR, FQNEAQ (reference sequence). The CDR3 consists of 15 residues. V was shortened by 5 bases and J by 0 bases, with 11 bases between the two germline ends. The full variable domain, completed using reference TRBV7-9 and TRBJ2-1, is DTGVSQNPRHKITKRGQNVTFRCDPISEHNRLYWYRQTLGQGPEFLTYFQNEAQLEKSRLLSDRFSAERPKGSFSTLEIQRTEQGDSAMYLCASSPDISSYNEQFFGPGTRLTVL.

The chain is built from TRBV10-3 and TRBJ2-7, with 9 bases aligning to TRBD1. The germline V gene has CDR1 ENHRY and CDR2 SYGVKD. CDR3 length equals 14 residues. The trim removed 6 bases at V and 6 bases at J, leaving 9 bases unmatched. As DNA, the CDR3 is TGTGCCATCAGGGGCCGGGACAGGGACGGCGAGCAGTACTTC. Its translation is CAIRGRDRDGEQYF.